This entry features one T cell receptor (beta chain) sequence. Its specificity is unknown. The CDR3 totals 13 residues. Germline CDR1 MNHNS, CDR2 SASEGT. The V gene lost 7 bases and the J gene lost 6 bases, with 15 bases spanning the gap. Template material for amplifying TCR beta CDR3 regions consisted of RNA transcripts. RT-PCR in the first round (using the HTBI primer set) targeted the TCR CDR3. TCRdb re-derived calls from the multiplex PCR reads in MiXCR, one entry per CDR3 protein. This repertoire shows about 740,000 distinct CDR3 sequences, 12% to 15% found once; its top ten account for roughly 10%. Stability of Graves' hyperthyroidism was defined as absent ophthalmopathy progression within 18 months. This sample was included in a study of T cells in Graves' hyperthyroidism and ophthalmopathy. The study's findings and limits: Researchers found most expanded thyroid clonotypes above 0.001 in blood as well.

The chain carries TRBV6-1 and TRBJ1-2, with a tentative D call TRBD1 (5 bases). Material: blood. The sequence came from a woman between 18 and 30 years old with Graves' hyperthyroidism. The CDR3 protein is CASNPGRSNGYTF. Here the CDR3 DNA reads TGTGCCAGCAATCCGGGACGTTCCAATGGCTACACCTTC.